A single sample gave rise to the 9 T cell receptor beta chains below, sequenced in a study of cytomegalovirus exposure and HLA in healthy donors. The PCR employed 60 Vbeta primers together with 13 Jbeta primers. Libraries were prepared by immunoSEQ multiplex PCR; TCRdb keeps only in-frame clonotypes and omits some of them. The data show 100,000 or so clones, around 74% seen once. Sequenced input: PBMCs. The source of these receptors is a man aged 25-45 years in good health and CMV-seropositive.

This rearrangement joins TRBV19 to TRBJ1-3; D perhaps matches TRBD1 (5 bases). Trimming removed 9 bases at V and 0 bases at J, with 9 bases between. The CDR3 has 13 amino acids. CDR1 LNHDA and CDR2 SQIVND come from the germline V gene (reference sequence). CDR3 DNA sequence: TGTGCCAGCAGACAGTACTCTGGAAACACCATATATTTT. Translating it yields CASRQYSGNTIYF.

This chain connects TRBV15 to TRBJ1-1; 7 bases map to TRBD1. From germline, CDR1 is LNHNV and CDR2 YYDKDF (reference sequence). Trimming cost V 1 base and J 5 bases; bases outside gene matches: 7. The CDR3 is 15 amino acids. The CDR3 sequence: CATSRGGGAVTEAFF. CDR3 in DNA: TGTGCCACCAGCAGAGGAGGGGGCGCGGTAACTGAAGCTTTCTTT.

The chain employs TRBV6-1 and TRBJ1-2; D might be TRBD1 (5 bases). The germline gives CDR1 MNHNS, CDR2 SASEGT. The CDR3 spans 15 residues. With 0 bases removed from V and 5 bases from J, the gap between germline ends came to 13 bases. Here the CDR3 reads CASSEATEMSYGYTF. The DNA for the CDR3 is TGTGCCAGCAGTGAAGCGACAGAGATGTCGTATGGCTACACCTTC.

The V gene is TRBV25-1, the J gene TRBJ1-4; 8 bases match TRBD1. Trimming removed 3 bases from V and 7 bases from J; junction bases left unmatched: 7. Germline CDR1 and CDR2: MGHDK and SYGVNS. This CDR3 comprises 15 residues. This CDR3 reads CASSEAGTGFEKLFF. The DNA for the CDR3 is TGTGCCAGCAGTGAGGCCGGGACAGGTTTTGAAAAACTGTTTTTT.

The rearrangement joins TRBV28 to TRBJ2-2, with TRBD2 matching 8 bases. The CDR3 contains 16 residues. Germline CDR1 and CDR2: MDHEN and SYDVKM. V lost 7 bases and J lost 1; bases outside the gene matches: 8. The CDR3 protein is CASTTWSGGNTGELFF. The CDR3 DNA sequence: TGTGCCAGCACCACTTGGAGCGGGGGGAACACCGGGGAGCTGTTTTTT.

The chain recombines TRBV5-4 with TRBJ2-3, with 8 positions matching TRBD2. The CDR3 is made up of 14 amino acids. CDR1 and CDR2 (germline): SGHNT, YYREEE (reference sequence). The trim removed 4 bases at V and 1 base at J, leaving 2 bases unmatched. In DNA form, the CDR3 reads TGTGCCAGCAGCGCAGCGGGGGGCACAGATACGCAGTATTTT. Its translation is CASSAAGGTDTQYF.

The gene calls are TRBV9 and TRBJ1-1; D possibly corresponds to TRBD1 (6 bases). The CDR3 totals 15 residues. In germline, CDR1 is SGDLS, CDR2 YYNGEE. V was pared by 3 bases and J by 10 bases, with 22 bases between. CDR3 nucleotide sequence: TGTGCCAGCAGCGGGGCGGACAGCCTACTAGGGGGAGCTTTCTTT. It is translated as CASSGADSLLGGAFF. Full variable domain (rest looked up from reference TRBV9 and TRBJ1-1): DSGVTQTPKHLITATGQRVTLRCSPRSGDLSVYWYQQSLDQGLQFLIQYYNGEERAKGNILERFSAQQFPDLHSELNLSSLELGDSALYFCASSGADSLLGGAFFGQGTRLTVV.

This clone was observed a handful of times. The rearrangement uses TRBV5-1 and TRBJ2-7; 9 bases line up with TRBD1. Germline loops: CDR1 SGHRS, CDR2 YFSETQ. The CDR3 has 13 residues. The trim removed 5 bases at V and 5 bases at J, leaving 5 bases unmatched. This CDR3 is CASRPGQGNEQYF. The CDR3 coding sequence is TGCGCCAGCAGACCGGGACAGGGTAACGAGCAGTACTTC.

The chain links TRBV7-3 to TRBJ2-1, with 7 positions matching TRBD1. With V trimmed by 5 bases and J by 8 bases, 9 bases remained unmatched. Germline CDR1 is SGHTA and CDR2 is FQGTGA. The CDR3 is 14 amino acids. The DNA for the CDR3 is TGTGCCAGCAGCCCGGGACAGAGTTACGATGAGCAGTTCTTC. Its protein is CASSPGQSYDEQFF.